This T cell receptor (beta chain) was sequenced during a study of blood T cell repertoires in COVID-19 (dated by TCRdb to 2019 to 2021). In terms of the full investigation: Collaborator samples came from the United States, Italy and Spain and covered acute and convalescent phases of COVID-19. The material from the prospective study consisted of cDNA or gDNA derived from T cells, B-cell-depleted T cells, or PBMCs. The dataset comprised deeply sampled blood TCRbeta repertoires from subjects exposed to, actively infected with, or recovered from COVID-19. A freely available public database, intended as a resource for researchers studying the immune response to SARS-CoV-2, is where the repertoires were released. Samples were obtained from the ongoing ImmuneRACE study (first 160 participants) and from about 1,300 subjects provided by 6 global collaborators. Sample metadata almost always included a de-identified subject ID, COVID-19 status, age in years and sex. HLA class I and class II types, where available, came from metadata supplied by the sample provider rather than from assay-based typing. The investigation overall reported the following: The quantity of clinical and demographic metadata differed by source and by participant and was supplied without curation.

Points on this clone: Its recognized antigen is unknown. The sample holds no much larger clone one base away, and base qualities are not on file.

TCRbeta CDR3 regions were amplified from genomic DNA by means of the immunoSEQ Assay, a bias-controlled multiplex PCR. Turning to the authors' computational methods: Nucleated cell counts per sample were estimated from amplification of reference gene primers within the assay. To quantify the absolute abundance of each unique TCRbeta CDR3 rearrangement, sequence reads were collapsed and filtered. For each sample, productive Simpson clonality was calculated as the square root of Simpson's diversity index over productive rearrangements. Held by TCRdb, this immuneACCESS table contains in-frame sequences only and omits some clones. Under half of the omission traces to an unresolved V gene where checked; the cause of the rest is unknown. V and J calls and clone size are given by that table; D and trimming were obtained from the DNA. The sample data list 150,000 or so clones, and approximately 80% of these were observed just once. The ten largest clonotypes hold 6% of the sample.

CDR3 length: 15 amino acids, cysteine to phenylalanine. Only the CDR3 DNA stays, 45 bases, in frame from base 1. The V end loses 2 bases and the J end loses 4 bases, and a stretch of 14 bases separates them. CDR1 and CDR2 are drawn from the germline V gene (reference sequence): LGHDT, YNNKEL. Participants in the prospective study were enrolled through a virtual design, were aged roughly 18 to 95 years, and lived in 24 United States geographic areas. Cohort assignment in the prospective study relied on participant-reported clinical history from a screening survey and a study questionnaire. ImmuneRACE Cohort 3 recovered participants were defined by two consecutive negative NP/OP PCR tests, healthcare professional clearance, or symptom resolution. Mobile phlebotomists in the prospective study collected whole blood, serum and a nasopharyngeal or oropharyngeal swab from every participant. Additional blood draws and questionnaires over an approximately two-month period could optionally be provided by prospective study participants. Before DNA extraction, blood samples from the prospective study were shipped at room temperature or frozen.

The receptor comes from a man in his forties who had recovered from COVID-19. In this chain, TRBV3-1 (or the pseudogene TRBV3-2) is recombined with TRBJ2-5, with the D gene not confidently named. The sample taken for sequencing was PBMCs or T cells enriched from blood (not recorded which). The nucleotides are TGTGCCAGCAGCCAATCTCCCGTTGGGCCAGAGACCCAGTACTTC. The translation is CASSQSPVGPETQYF.